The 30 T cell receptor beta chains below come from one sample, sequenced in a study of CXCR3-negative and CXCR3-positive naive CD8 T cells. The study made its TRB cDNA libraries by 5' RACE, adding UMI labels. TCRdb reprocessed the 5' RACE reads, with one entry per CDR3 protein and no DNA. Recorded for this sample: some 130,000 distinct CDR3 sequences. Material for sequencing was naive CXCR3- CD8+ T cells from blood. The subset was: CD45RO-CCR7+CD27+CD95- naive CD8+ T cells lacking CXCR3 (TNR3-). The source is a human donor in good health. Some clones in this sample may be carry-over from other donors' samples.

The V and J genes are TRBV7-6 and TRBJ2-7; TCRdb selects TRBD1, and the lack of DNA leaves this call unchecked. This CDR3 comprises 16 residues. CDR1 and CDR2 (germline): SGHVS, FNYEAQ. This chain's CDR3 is CASSFSRPPWPGEQYF.

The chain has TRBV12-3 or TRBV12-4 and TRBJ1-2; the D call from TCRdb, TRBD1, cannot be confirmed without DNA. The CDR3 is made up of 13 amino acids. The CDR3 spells CASSPGTKGGYTF.

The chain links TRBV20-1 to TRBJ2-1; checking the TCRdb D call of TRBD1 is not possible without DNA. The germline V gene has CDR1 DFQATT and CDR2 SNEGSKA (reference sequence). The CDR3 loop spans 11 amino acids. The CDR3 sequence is CSASGGYEQFF.

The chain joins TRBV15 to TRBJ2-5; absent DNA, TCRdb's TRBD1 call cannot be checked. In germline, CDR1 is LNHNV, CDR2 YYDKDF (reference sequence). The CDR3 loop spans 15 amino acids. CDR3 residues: CATSEDRAAQETQYF.

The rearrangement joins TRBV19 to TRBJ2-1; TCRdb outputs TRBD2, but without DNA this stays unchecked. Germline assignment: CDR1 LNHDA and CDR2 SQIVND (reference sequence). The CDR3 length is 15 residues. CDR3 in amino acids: CASTSQGSFFHEQFF.

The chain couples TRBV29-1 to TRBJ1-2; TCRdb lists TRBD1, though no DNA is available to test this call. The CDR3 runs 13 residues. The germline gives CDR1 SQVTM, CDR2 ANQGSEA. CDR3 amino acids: CSVPGTQHYGYTF. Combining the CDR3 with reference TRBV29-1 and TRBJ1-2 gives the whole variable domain SAVISQKPSRDICQRGTSLTIQCQVDSQVTMMFWYRQQPGQSLTLIATANQGSEATYESGFVIDKFPISRPNLTFSTLTVSNMSPEDSSIYLCSVPGTQHYGYTFGSGTRLTVV.

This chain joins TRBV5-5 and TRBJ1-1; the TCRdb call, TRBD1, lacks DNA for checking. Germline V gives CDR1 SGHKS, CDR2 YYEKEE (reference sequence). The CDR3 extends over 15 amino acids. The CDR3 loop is CASSFPGGLNTEAFF.

CDR3 residues: CSARGASYEQYF. The chain uses TRBV20-1 and TRBJ2-7; TCRdb gives TRBD1 as the D gene, but with no DNA this cannot be confirmed. Germline V lookup: CDR1 DFQATT, CDR2 SNEGSKA (reference sequence). This CDR3 has 12 amino acids.

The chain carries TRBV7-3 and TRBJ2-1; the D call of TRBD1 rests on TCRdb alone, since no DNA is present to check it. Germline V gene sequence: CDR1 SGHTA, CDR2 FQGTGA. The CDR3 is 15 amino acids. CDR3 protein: CASSSEEGPYNEQFF.

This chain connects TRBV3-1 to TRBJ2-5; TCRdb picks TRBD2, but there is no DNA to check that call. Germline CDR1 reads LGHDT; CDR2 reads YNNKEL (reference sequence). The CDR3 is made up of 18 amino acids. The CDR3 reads CASSPPGGRGGYQETQYF.

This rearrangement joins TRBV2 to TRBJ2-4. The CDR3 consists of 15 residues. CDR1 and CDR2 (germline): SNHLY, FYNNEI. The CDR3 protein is CASSFTGIAKNIQYF.

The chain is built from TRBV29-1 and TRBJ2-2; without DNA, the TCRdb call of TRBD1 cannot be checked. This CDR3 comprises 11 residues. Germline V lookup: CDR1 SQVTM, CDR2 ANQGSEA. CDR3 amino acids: CIAGGVAELFF.

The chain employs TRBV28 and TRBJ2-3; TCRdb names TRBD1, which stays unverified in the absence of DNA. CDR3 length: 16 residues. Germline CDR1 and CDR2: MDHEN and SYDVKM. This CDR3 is CASSHRGSYGTDTQYF. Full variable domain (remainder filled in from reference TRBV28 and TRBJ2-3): DVKVTQSSRYLVKRTGEKVFLECVQDMDHENMFWYRQDPGLGLRLIYFSYDVKMKEKGDIPEGYSVSREKKERFSLILESASTNQTSMYLCASSHRGSYGTDTQYFGPGTRLTVL.

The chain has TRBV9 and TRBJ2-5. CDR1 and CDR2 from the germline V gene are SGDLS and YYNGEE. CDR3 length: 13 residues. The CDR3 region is CASSVGGGETQYF.

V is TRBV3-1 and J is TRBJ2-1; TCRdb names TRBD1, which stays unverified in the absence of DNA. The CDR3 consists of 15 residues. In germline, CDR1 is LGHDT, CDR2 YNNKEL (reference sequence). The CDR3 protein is CASSPLGRGYNEQFF.

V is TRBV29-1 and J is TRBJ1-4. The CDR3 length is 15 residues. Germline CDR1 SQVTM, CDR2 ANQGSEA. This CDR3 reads CSPMPRDYGGEKLFF.

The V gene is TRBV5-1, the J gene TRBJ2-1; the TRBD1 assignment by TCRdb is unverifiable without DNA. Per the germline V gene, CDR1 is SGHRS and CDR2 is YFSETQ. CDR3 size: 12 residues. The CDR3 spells CASSFDGGEQFF.

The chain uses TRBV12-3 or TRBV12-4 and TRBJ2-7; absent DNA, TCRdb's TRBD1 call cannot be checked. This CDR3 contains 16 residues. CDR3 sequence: CASSLSGRQGDGEQYF.

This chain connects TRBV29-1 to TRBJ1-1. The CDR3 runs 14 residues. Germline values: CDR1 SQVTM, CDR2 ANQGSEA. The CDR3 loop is CSVEDDGLNTEAFF.

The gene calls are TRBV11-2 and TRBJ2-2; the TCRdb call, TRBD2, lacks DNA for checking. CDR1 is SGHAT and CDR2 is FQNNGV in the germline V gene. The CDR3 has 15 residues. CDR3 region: CASRDGGGPTGELFF.

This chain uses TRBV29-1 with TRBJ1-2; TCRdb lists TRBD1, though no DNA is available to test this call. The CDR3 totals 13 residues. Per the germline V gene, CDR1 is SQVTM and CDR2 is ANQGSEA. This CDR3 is CSAYIRGNYGYTF.

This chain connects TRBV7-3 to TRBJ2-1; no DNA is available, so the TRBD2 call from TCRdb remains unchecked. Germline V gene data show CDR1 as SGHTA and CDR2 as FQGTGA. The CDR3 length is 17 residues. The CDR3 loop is CASSLTGGGGALLEQFF. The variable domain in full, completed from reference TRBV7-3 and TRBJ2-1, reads GAGVSQTPSNKVTEKGKYVELRCDPISGHTALYWYRQSLGQGPEFLIYFQGTGAADDSGLPNDRFFAVRPEGSVSTLKIQRTERGDSAVYLCASSLTGGGGALLEQFFGPGTRLTVL.

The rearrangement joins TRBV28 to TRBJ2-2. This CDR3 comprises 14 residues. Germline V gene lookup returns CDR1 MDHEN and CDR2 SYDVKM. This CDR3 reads CASSPDISTGELFF.

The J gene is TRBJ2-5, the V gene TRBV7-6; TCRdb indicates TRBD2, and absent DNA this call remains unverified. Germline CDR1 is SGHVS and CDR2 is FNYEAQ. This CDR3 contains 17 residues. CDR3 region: CASKLRAGTSVQETQYF.

CDR3 residues: CSVEAGEVHDEQFF. The chain has TRBV29-1 and TRBJ2-1; TCRdb returns TRBD1, unconfirmable since there is no DNA. Germline CDR1 is SQVTM and CDR2 is ANQGSEA. There are 14 residues in the CDR3.

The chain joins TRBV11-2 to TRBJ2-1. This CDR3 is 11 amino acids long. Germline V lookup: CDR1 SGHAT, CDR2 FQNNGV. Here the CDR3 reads CASRHEGEQFF. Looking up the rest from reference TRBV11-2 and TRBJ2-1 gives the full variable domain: EAGVAQSPRYKIIEKRQSVAFWCNPISGHATLYWYQQILGQGPKLLIQFQNNGVVDDSQLPKDRFSAERLKGVDSTLKIQPAKLEDSAVYLCASRHEGEQFFGPGTRLTVL.

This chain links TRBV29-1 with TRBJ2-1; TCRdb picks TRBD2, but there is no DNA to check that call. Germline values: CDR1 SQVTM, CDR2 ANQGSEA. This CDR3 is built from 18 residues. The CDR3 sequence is CSMRLAGSRERGHNEQFF.

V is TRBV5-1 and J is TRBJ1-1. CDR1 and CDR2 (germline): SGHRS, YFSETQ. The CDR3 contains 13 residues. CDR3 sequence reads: CASSLEGPPEAFF.

CDR3 protein: CASSFQGTTPGGTEAFF. The chain is built from TRBV5-6 and TRBJ1-1; without DNA, the TCRdb call of TRBD1 cannot be checked. In germline, CDR1 is SGHDT, CDR2 YYEEEE. The CDR3 is 17 residues long. Supplemented by reference TRBV5-6 and TRBJ1-1, the full variable domain reads DAGVTQSPTHLIKTRGQQVTLRCSPKSGHDTVSWYQQALGQGPQFIFQYYEEEERQRGNFPDRFSGHQFPNYSSELNVNALLLGDSALYLCASSFQGTTPGGTEAFFGQGTRLTVV.

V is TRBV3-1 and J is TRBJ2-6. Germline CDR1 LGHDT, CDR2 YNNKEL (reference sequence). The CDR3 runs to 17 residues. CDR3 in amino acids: CASSQRQIISGANVLTF.